This note documents a single TCR beta chain sequence. The sample belongs to a study of PD-1 blockade in classical Hodgkin lymphoma. CDR3 length equals 14 residues. Germline CDR1 reads GTSNPN; CDR2 reads SVGIG (reference sequence). V was cut by 2 bases and J by 1 base, with 11 bases left in between. As for time point: cycle 4 day 1 (C4D1), after 6 weeks of nivolumab. The patients all showed relapse after autologous stem cell transplantation, while their brentuximab vedotin exposure varied. Patients showed best responses of complete response, partial response or progressive disease. Generated by immunoSEQ multiplex PCR, the TCRdb table keeps only in-frame clones and is missing some. The sample has fewer than 30,000 clones; around 80% are singletons.

The sample in question was peripheral blood mononuclear cells (PBMCs), obtained before the fourth cycle of nivolumab. The chain carries TRBV30 and TRBJ1-2; D not certain. The clonotype comes from a human donor with classical Hodgkin lymphoma. CDR3: CAWSIGGFNYGYTF. The CDR3 nucleotides are TGTGCCTGGAGTATAGGCGGGTTTAACTATGGCTACACCTTC.